This T cell receptor beta chain was identified in a study of T cells after yellow fever vaccination. Whole-study findings and limits: A small proportion of clonotypes was detected in both the CD4 and CD8 compartments. Researchers cautioned that FACS-sorted repertoires could harbor abundant clonotypes contaminating from the bulk population.

The TCR cDNA carried a universal primer site and UMIs from 5'RACE template switching. Using its own MiXCR run on the 5' RACE reads, TCRdb lists one record per CDR3 protein. This table holds 400,000 or so distinct CDR3 sequences, 6.2% found once. This clonotype was seen at least ten times. The antigen is not known. Trimming took off 5 bases at V and 0 bases at J, with 7 bases between the two ends. Germline CDR1 reads DFQATT; CDR2 reads SNEGSKA (reference sequence). The CDR3 runs 12 residues. This receptor was obtained from a man aged 25-45 years who received the YFV17D yellow fever vaccine. This chain connects TRBV20-1 to TRBJ1-1, with TRBD1 as a possible D gene (5 bases). The material sequenced was PBMCs, taken 5 days after the yellow fever booster vaccination. The CDR3 nucleotides are TGCAGTGCTGGGACTTTGAACACTGAAGCTTTCTTT. It codes for CSAGTLNTEAFF.